This is a list of T cell receptor beta chains from one sample in a study of T cells in Graves' hyperthyroidism and ophthalmopathy. TCRdb recomputed calls from the multiplex PCR reads with MiXCR, one row per CDR3 protein. The sample carries about 640,000 distinct CDR3 sequences, about 45% recorded once. The source material was peripheral blood or thyroid tissue (not recorded which). The receptors stem from an adult man with Graves' disease, either hyperthyroidism or ophthalmopathy (not recorded which). The CDR3 runs from the conserved cysteine through the conserved F or W. The D gene is left open where the match is weak. Only some rows state a clone size, as once, few, many or a class for expanded clones.

D gene: TRBD1
V gene: TRBV7-3
J gene: TRBJ2-6
clone size: NA
CDR3 protein: CASSARTGVDVLTF
CDR3 DNA: TGTGCCAGCAGCGCTAGGACAGGGGTCGACGTCCTGACTTTC

D gene: TRBD2
V gene: TRBV20-1
J gene: TRBJ2-7
clone size: few
CDR3 protein: CSAKLAGGPHGEQYF
CDR3 DNA: TGCAGTGCTAAGCTAGCGGGAGGGCCGCACGGCGAGCAGTACTTC

D gene: NA
V gene: TRBV7-9
J gene: TRBJ1-1
clone size: many
CDR3 protein: CASSFLVRPSGPEAFF
CDR3 DNA: TGTGCCAGCAGCTTTCTAGTACGGCCGTCGGGTCCCGAAGCTTTCTTT

D gene: NA
V gene: TRBV20-1
J gene: TRBJ1-4
clone size: NA
CDR3 protein: CSASVWGGGNEKLFF
CDR3 DNA: TGCAGTGCTAGCGTCTGGGGTGGCGGAAATGAAAAACTGTTTTTT

D gene: TRBD2
V gene: TRBV7-3
J gene: TRBJ2-1
clone size: NA
CDR3 protein: CASSSREGLDNEQFF
CDR3 DNA: TGTGCCAGCAGCTCGCGGGAGGGTCTTGACAATGAGCAGTTCTTC

D gene: TRBD1
V gene: TRBV9
J gene: TRBJ1-4
clone size: few
CDR3 protein: CASSVAPQGVNEKLFF
CDR3 DNA: TGTGCCAGCAGCGTAGCCCCACAGGGGGTAAATGAAAAACTGTTTTTT

D gene: TRBD1
V gene: TRBV25-1
J gene: TRBJ1-6
clone size: NA
CDR3 protein: CASRELTGMNSPLHF
CDR3 DNA: TGTGCCAGCAGAGAGCTGACAGGGATGAATTCACCCCTCCACTTT

D gene: TRBD1
V gene: TRBV10-3
J gene: TRBJ2-5
clone size: many
CDR3 protein: CAISESAGQGGRETQYF
CDR3 DNA: TGTGCCATCAGTGAGTCTGCGGGACAGGGAGGACGAGAGACCCAGTACTTC

D gene: NA
V gene: TRBV7-9
J gene: TRBJ1-1
clone size: NA
CDR3 protein: CASSPPPKEAFF
CDR3 DNA: TGTGCCAGCAGCCCACCCCCCAAAGAAGCTTTCTTT

D gene: NA
V gene: TRBV25-1
J gene: TRBJ2-7
clone size: NA
CDR3 protein: CASIPRHEQYF
CDR3 DNA: TGTGCCAGCATCCCCCGGCACGAGCAGTACTTC

D gene: TRBD1
V gene: TRBV20-1
J gene: TRBJ1-3
clone size: NA
CDR3 protein: CSVGQGVGNTIYF
CDR3 DNA: TGCAGCGTTGGACAGGGAGTTGGAAACACCATATATTTT

D gene: NA
V gene: TRBV9
J gene: TRBJ2-5
clone size: NA
CDR3 protein: CASSVGFRGEETQYF
CDR3 DNA: TGTGCCAGCAGCGTAGGTTTCAGAGGGGAAGAGACCCAGTACTTC

D gene: TRBD2
V gene: TRBV20-1
J gene: TRBJ2-7
clone size: NA
CDR3 protein: CSAKNLAGGPSYEQYF
CDR3 DNA: TGCAGTGCTAAGAACCTAGCGGGAGGGCCTTCCTACGAGCAGTACTTC

D gene: NA
V gene: TRBV9
J gene: TRBJ1-3
clone size: NA
CDR3 protein: CASSGGAVSRSGNTIYF
CDR3 DNA: TGTGCCAGCAGCGGGGGGGCGGTCAGTCGGTCTGGAAACACCATATATTTT

D gene: NA
V gene: TRBV9
J gene: TRBJ1-2
clone size: many
CDR3 protein: CASTTAYGYTF
CDR3 DNA: TGTGCCAGCACTACCGCCTATGGCTACACCTTC

D gene: NA
V gene: TRBV2
J gene: TRBJ1-5
clone size: NA
CDR3 protein: CASLREPGHFNQPQHF
CDR3 DNA: TGTGCCAGCCTAAGGGAACCGGGACACTTCAATCAGCCCCAGCATTTT

D gene: NA
V gene: TRBV19
J gene: TRBJ1-1
clone size: few
CDR3 protein: CASSLEPGPNTEAFF
CDR3 DNA: TGTGCCAGTAGTCTTGAACCGGGGCCGAACACTGAAGCTTTCTTT

D gene: NA
V gene: TRBV6-5
J gene: TRBJ1-6
clone size: few
CDR3 protein: CASSYGDTGGSPLHF
CDR3 DNA: TGTGCCAGCAGTTACGGGGACACTGGGGGTTCACCCCTCCACTTT

D gene: NA
V gene: TRBV15
J gene: TRBJ1-6
clone size: once
CDR3 protein: CANSLRGGDSPLHF
CDR3 DNA: TGTGCCAACTCACTGCGAGGGGGAGATTCACCCCTCCACTTT

D gene: NA
V gene: TRBV20-1
J gene: TRBJ1-2
clone size: few
CDR3 protein: CSAWGGIDYGYTF
CDR3 DNA: TGCAGTGCCTGGGGGGGAATTGACTATGGCTACACCTTC

D gene: NA
V gene: TRBV10-3
J gene: TRBJ2-2
clone size: few
CDR3 protein: CAISARGPALNTGELFF
CDR3 DNA: TGTGCCATCAGCGCACGGGGACCTGCACTAAACACCGGGGAGCTGTTTTTT

D gene: NA
V gene: TRBV2
J gene: TRBJ1-1
clone size: NA
CDR3 protein: CASYSSPYPGPDTEAFF
CDR3 DNA: TGTGCCAGCTACTCATCCCCCTACCCAGGGCCTGACACTGAAGCTTTCTTT

D gene: NA
V gene: TRBV29-1
J gene: TRBJ2-7
clone size: many
CDR3 protein: CSVVTNYEQYF
CDR3 DNA: TGCAGCGTTGTAACTAACTACGAGCAGTACTTC

D gene: NA
V gene: TRBV7-3
J gene: TRBJ2-1
clone size: NA
CDR3 protein: CASSLSVGIDNEQFF
CDR3 DNA: TGTGCCAGCAGCTTAAGTGTTGGGATCGACAATGAGCAGTTCTTC

D gene: NA
V gene: TRBV6-5
J gene: TRBJ2-7
clone size: few
CDR3 protein: CASNPGSYEQYF
CDR3 DNA: TGTGCCAGCAACCCCGGGTCCTACGAGCAGTACTTC

D gene: TRBD1
V gene: TRBV7-9
J gene: TRBJ2-5
clone size: NA
CDR3 protein: CASSARGQGIQETQYF
CDR3 DNA: TGTGCCAGCAGCGCCCGGGGACAGGGGATTCAAGAGACCCAGTACTTC

D gene: TRBD2
V gene: TRBV11-2
J gene: TRBJ2-7
clone size: NA
CDR3 protein: CASSLVGRLAAYRYEQYF
CDR3 DNA: TGTGCCAGCAGCTTAGTTGGACGGCTAGCGGCATACCGCTACGAGCAGTACTTC

D gene: TRBD1
V gene: TRBV29-1
J gene: TRBJ1-4
clone size: NA
CDR3 protein: CSVGTGEKLFF
CDR3 DNA: TGCAGCGTTGGGACAGGTGAAAAACTGTTTTTT

D gene: NA
V gene: TRBV6-1
J gene: TRBJ1-2
clone size: few
CDR3 protein: CASSEPGPIPSTF
CDR3 DNA: TGTGCCAGCAGTGAACCGGGACCGATCCCCTCCACCTTC

D gene: TRBD1
V gene: TRBV10-3
J gene: TRBJ1-2
clone size: NA
CDR3 protein: CAIRETGLGYTF
CDR3 DNA: TGTGCCATCAGAGAGACAGGGCTAGGCTACACCTTC

D gene: NA
V gene: TRBV7-2
J gene: TRBJ2-5
clone size: NA
CDR3 protein: CASSLEASTETQYF
CDR3 DNA: TGTGCCAGCAGCTTGGAGGCTAGCACTGAGACCCAGTACTTC

D gene: NA
V gene: TRBV7-9
J gene: TRBJ1-1
clone size: NA
CDR3 protein: CASSPGTESLERNTEAFF
CDR3 DNA: TGTGCCAGCAGCCCCGGAACCGAATCGTTAGAGAGGAACACTGAAGCTTTCTTT

D gene: NA
V gene: TRBV7-9
J gene: TRBJ2-6
clone size: NA
CDR3 protein: CASSLISGANVLTF
CDR3 DNA: TGTGCCAGCAGCTTAATTTCTGGGGCCAACGTCCTGACTTTC

D gene: NA
V gene: TRBV24-1
J gene: TRBJ1-5
clone size: many
CDR3 protein: CATSDRAAYQPQHF
CDR3 DNA: TGTGCCACCAGTGACAGGGCGGCATATCAGCCCCAGCATTTT

D gene: TRBD1
V gene: TRBV19
J gene: TRBJ2-7
clone size: NA
CDR3 protein: CASSIEGTGGAEQYF
CDR3 DNA: TGTGCCAGTAGTATCGAGGGGACAGGGGGCGCCGAGCAGTACTTC

D gene: TRBD1
V gene: TRBV9
J gene: TRBJ2-7
clone size: NA
CDR3 protein: CASSDPSWTGSSYEQYF
CDR3 DNA: TGTGCCAGCAGCGACCCTTCCTGGACAGGGAGCTCCTACGAGCAGTACTTC

D gene: TRBD1
V gene: TRBV27
J gene: TRBJ1-1
clone size: NA
CDR3 protein: CASSLSTGAEAFF
CDR3 DNA: TGTGCCAGCAGTTTATCGACAGGGGCTGAAGCTTTCTTT

D gene: TRBD1
V gene: TRBV29-1
J gene: TRBJ2-7
clone size: few
CDR3 protein: CSGRDRGDYEQYF
CDR3 DNA: TGCAGCGGCCGGGACAGGGGGGACTACGAGCAGTACTTC

D gene: TRBD2
V gene: TRBV7-2
J gene: TRBJ2-5
clone size: many
CDR3 protein: CASSLALTSGGSQYF
CDR3 DNA: TGTGCCAGCAGCTTAGCGCTAACTAGCGGGGGTTCCCAGTACTTC

D gene: NA
V gene: TRBV20-1
J gene: TRBJ1-4
clone size: NA
CDR3 protein: CSASDFRPDQNEKLFF
CDR3 DNA: TGCAGTGCTAGCGATTTCAGACCGGACCAAAATGAAAAACTGTTTTTT

D gene: NA
V gene: TRBV25-1
J gene: TRBJ2-7
clone size: NA
CDR3 protein: CASNSGISSYEQYF
CDR3 DNA: TGTGCCAGCAACTCCGGGATTAGCTCATACGAGCAGTACTTC

D gene: NA
V gene: TRBV2
J gene: TRBJ1-2
clone size: many
CDR3 protein: CASRAGDGYTF
CDR3 DNA: TGTGCCAGCAGGGCAGGGGACGGCTACACCTTC

D gene: NA
V gene: TRBV11-2
J gene: TRBJ1-1
clone size: many
CDR3 protein: CASSWDQGTEAFF
CDR3 DNA: TGTGCCAGCAGCTGGGACCAGGGCACTGAAGCTTTCTTT

D gene: NA
V gene: TRBV9
J gene: TRBJ1-2
clone size: few
CDR3 protein: CASGDEGGYGYTF
CDR3 DNA: TGTGCCAGCGGAGACGAGGGAGGGTATGGCTACACCTTC

D gene: TRBD1
V gene: TRBV15
J gene: TRBJ1-1
clone size: NA
CDR3 protein: CATSDSTGEAFF
CDR3 DNA: TGTGCCACCAGTGATTCGACAGGGGAAGCTTTCTTT

D gene: NA
V gene: TRBV29-1
J gene: TRBJ1-6
clone size: once
CDR3 protein: CSVPGVGSPLHF
CDR3 DNA: TGCAGCGTCCCCGGGGTGGGTTCACCCCTCCACTTT

D gene: TRBD1
V gene: TRBV6-6
J gene: TRBJ1-1
clone size: few
CDR3 protein: CASSRTGVPEAFF
CDR3 DNA: TGTGCCAGCAGCCGGACAGGGGTTCCTGAAGCTTTCTTT

D gene: NA
V gene: TRBV6-5
J gene: TRBJ1-1
clone size: NA
CDR3 protein: CASSRGPTNTEAFF
CDR3 DNA: TGTGCCAGCAGTCGGGGACCCACGAACACTGAAGCTTTCTTT

D gene: NA
V gene: TRBV12-3/TRBV12-4
J gene: TRBJ1-1
clone size: many
CDR3 protein: CASSPTTVNTEAFF
CDR3 DNA: TGTGCCAGCAGTCCAACGACAGTGAACACTGAAGCTTTCTTT

D gene: NA
V gene: TRBV15
J gene: TRBJ1-5
clone size: NA
CDR3 protein: CATSRRGGQPQHF
CDR3 DNA: TGTGCCACCAGCAGACGGGGGGGTCAGCCCCAGCATTTT

D gene: NA
V gene: TRBV20-1
J gene: TRBJ2-3
clone size: NA
CDR3 protein: CSAKGEPSTDTQYF
CDR3 DNA: TGCAGTGCTAAGGGCGAACCTAGCACAGATACGCAGTATTTT

D gene: TRBD1
V gene: TRBV10-2
J gene: TRBJ1-1
clone size: many
CDR3 protein: CASSLTGETEAFF
CDR3 DNA: TGCGCCAGCAGCCTAACAGGGGAGACTGAAGCTTTCTTT

D gene: TRBD1
V gene: TRBV10-3
J gene: TRBJ1-2
clone size: many
CDR3 protein: CAISDGTGSRGDGYTF
CDR3 DNA: TGTGCCATCAGTGATGGGACAGGGAGTCGAGGGGATGGCTACACCTTC